The rows below give T cell receptor beta chains drawn from one sample of a study of post-analysis software for immune sequencing data. TCRdb itself ran the PCR reads through MiXCR, one entry per CDR3 protein. The sample yields approximately 460,000 distinct CDR3 sequences, approximately 45% seen once. Sequences were obtained from blood. These receptors all come from a girl aged 10 to 17 with multiple sclerosis. Both conserved end residues are part of each CDR3. D genes are given only for firm matches. Only part of the rows carry a size: once, few, many, or a class if the clone is expanded.

TRBJ1-5 few TRBV20-1 NA TGCAGTGCTAGAGCAGGAGGGAATCAGCCCCAGCATTTT CSARAGGNQPQHF
TRBJ2-7 NA TRBV7-9 NA TGTGCCAGCAGCTTTGGGAGGAACCCTACCTACGAGCAGTACTTC CASSFGRNPTYEQYF
TRBJ2-1 NA TRBV28 TRBD2 TGTGCCAGCAGCACCGCCGGGACTAGCGTCTCCTACAATGAGCAGTTCTTC CASSTAGTSVSYNEQFF
TRBJ1-1 few TRBV5-1 NA TGCGCCAGCAGCTTTGGGGGATCTGAAGCTTTCTTT CASSFGGSEAFF
TRBJ2-1 NA TRBV7-3 NA TGTGCCAGCGGCCGGACCAACGGTGAGCAGTTCTTC CASGRTNGEQFF
TRBJ2-1 few TRBV12-3/TRBV12-4 TRBD2 TGTGCCAGCAGAATCTCCGGACTAGCGGGAGAATATGAGCAGTTCTTC CASRISGLAGEYEQFF
TRBJ1-4 NA TRBV2 TRBD1 TGTGCCAGCAGGGGGACAGGCGAAAAACTGTTTTTT CASRGTGEKLFF
TRBJ1-2 few TRBV7-2 NA TGTGCCAGCAGCCCAGACTTGGTTCATGGCTACACCTTC CASSPDLVHGYTF
TRBJ2-1 few TRBV29-1 TRBD2 TGCAGCGTTGAAGGGGTGGCTAGCGGGAGCCCCTACAATGAGCAGTTCTTC CSVEGVASGSPYNEQFF
TRBJ2-1 NA TRBV6-5 TRBD2 TGTGCCAGCAGTTACGGGACTAGCGGTACCTACAATGAGCAGTTCTTC CASSYGTSGTYNEQFF
TRBJ2-5 few TRBV20-1 TRBD1 TGCAGTGCCAGACAGGGGTTCCAAGAGACCCAGTACTTC CSARQGFQETQYF
TRBJ2-1 NA TRBV20-1 NA TGCAGTGCTAGAGGAGGGGGCGGGAGCTCCTACAATGAGCAGTTCTTC CSARGGGGSSYNEQFF
TRBJ2-7 NA TRBV3-1 NA TGTGCCAGCAGCCAAGGAACGGGGGGACAGGACGAGCAGTACTTC CASSQGTGGQDEQYF
TRBJ2-3 NA TRBV7-2 NA TGTGCCAGCAGAACGGGACCGACCACAGATACGCAGTATTTT CASRTGPTTDTQYF
TRBJ2-1 NA TRBV6-1 TRBD2 TGTGCCAGCAGTGCTGCTAGCGGAGCCTACAATGAGCAGTTCTTC CASSAASGAYNEQFF
TRBJ2-7 NA TRBV29-1 TRBD1 TGCAGCGTTCTACAGGGGGATGACTACGAGCGGTACTTC CSVLQGDDYERYF
TRBJ2-1 NA TRBV7-8 TRBD2 TGTGCCAGCAGCTCCAGCGGGAAGGACTACAATGAGCAGTTCTTC CASSSSGKDYNEQFF
TRBJ1-2 NA TRBV29-1 NA TGCAGCGTGCCAGGACTCACTGGAGGCTACACCTTC CSVPGLTGGYTF
TRBJ2-5 NA TRBV20-1 NA TGCAGTGCTAGAGCTCCCAGGGGGGTCGAGACCCAGTACTTC CSARAPRGVETQYF
TRBJ2-1 few TRBV14 NA TGTGCCAGCAGCCAAGGGGACGGAGGCCTCTCGGATGAGCAGTTCTTC CASSQGDGGLSDEQFF
TRBJ2-6 NA TRBV28 NA TGTGCCAGCAGTTTCGCCCTGTTAGAGACACTCGACGTCCTGACTTTC CASSFALLETLDVLTF
TRBJ2-5 few TRBV29-1 TRBD2 TGCAGCGTTGTCATAGCTAGCGGCTTCCAAGAGACCCAGTACTTC CSVVIASGFQETQYF
TRBJ1-1 NA TRBV29-1 NA TGCAGCGTTGAAAAGGGTCAGCGGGCGTACACTGAAGCTTTCTTT CSVEKGQRAYTEAFF
TRBJ1-2 NA TRBV20-1 TRBD1 TGCAGTGCTAGCCCCCGACAGGGGGCCCCTTATGGCTACACCTTC CSASPRQGAPYGYTF
TRBJ2-2 NA TRBV29-1 NA TGCAGCGTTGATACGATCGGGGAGCTGTTTTTT CSVDTIGELFF
TRBJ2-1 NA TRBV28 NA TGTGCCAGCAGAACACAGGGTAGTGCGGTCTACAATGAGCAGTTCTTC CASRTQGSAVYNEQFF
TRBJ2-4 NA TRBV3-1 NA TGTGCCAGCAGCCAAGGAGCGGCTAAAAACATTCAGTACTTC CASSQGAAKNIQYF
TRBJ1-5 NA TRBV6-1 NA TGTGCCAGCAGTGGAGGAGCTAGCAATCAGCCCCAGCATTTT CASSGGASNQPQHF
TRBJ1-2 few TRBV12-3/TRBV12-4 NA TGTGCCAGCAGCAACCCTGTCCGGGCAGGCTACACCTTC CASSNPVRAGYTF
TRBJ1-2 many TRBV9 NA TGTGCCAGCAGCCCTCAACCCGACGCGGTTTTGTATGGCTACACCTTC CASSPQPDAVLYGYTF
TRBJ2-7 few TRBV5-1 TRBD2 TGCGCCAGCAGCTTGGAAGGGAGGGGATACGAGCAGTACTTC CASSLEGRGYEQYF
TRBJ2-7 once TRBV7-2 NA TGTGCCAGCAGGTCAGCGTTGAATTCCTACGAGCAGTACTTC CASRSALNSYEQYF
TRBJ2-7 NA TRBV5-1 TRBD2 TGCGCCAGCAGCTTGGAGACTAGCGGGAGATGGAAATGGTACGACGAGCAGTACTTC CASSLETSGRWKWYDEQYF
TRBJ1-4 NA TRBV5-1 NA TGCGCCAGCAGCTTGGAAGAGGCAAGGGGTGAAAAACTGTTTTTT CASSLEEARGEKLFF
TRBJ2-7 NA TRBV20-1 NA TGCAGTGCCAGGTTGGAGTCCATCAATTACGGGCAGTACTTC CSARLESINYGQYF
TRBJ2-5 NA TRBV5-1 TRBD1 TGCGCCAGCAGCCCCGGGGACAGGGATTTTCTTGAGCAGTACTTC CASSPGDRDFLEQYF
TRBJ2-5 NA TRBV7-3 TRBD1 TGTGCCAGCAGCTCTTCCGGGGACAGGGTACGAGAGACCCAGTACTTC CASSSSGDRVRETQYF